The rows below give T cell receptor beta chains drawn from one sample of a study of blood T cell repertoires in COVID-19. The protocol was immunoSEQ multiplex PCR, while the TCRdb copy is restricted to in-frame clones and leaves out a portion. Found here are approximately 200,000 clones, around 90% of them singletons; the top ten hold around 2.1%. The specimen was PBMCs or T cells enriched from blood (not recorded which). The receptors stem from a woman in her thirties who had recovered from COVID-19. Each CDR3 is given with its conserved first and last residue. Fields, in order: clone size, V gene, D gene, J gene, CDR3 protein, CDR3 DNA. D genes are given only for firm matches. Clone size, where shown, is once, few, many, or a class for clones that have expanded.

size: .; V: TRBV25-1; D: .; J: TRBJ2-1; CDR3: CASSGIDNEQFF; DNA: TGTGCCAGCAGTGGAATAGACAATGAGCAGTTCTTC
size: few; V: TRBV6-1; D: TRBD1; J: TRBJ1-2; CDR3: CASSEARGQGEDGYTF; DNA: TGTGCCAGCAGTGAAGCCAGAGGACAGGGGGAAGATGGCTACACCTTC
size: .; V: TRBV7-2; D: .; J: TRBJ2-7; CDR3: CASSPIGGITEQYF; DNA: TGTGCCAGCAGCCCCATAGGAGGGATTACCGAGCAGTACTTC
size: .; V: TRBV29-1; D: .; J: TRBJ2-3; CDR3: CSSERAGIPDTQYF; DNA: TGCAGCTCCGAGAGGGCTGGGATCCCAGATACGCAGTATTTT
size: few; V: TRBV5-1; D: TRBD1; J: TRBJ1-1; CDR3: CASRGETGEATEAFF; DNA: TGCGCCAGCAGAGGGGAGACAGGGGAAGCAACTGAAGCTTTCTTT
size: .; V: TRBV18; D: TRBD1; J: TRBJ1-4; CDR3: CASSPVDRGYEKLFF; DNA: TGTGCCAGCTCACCTGTCGACAGGGGTTATGAAAAACTGTTTTTT
size: .; V: TRBV3-1/TRBV3-2; D: .; J: TRBJ2-3; CDR3: CASSQELDPDTQYF; DNA: TGTGCCAGCAGCCAAGAACTAGATCCAGATACGCAGTATTTT
size: .; V: TRBV9; D: .; J: TRBJ1-3; CDR3: CASSPRTARNTIYF; DNA: TGTGCCAGCAGCCCGAGGACAGCGAGAAACACCATATATTTT
size: .; V: TRBV27; D: .; J: TRBJ2-4; CDR3: CVSRGGRGTKNIQYF; DNA: TGTGTCAGCAGAGGTGGCAGGGGAACCAAAAACATTCAGTACTTC
size: .; V: TRBV6-5; D: .; J: TRBJ2-7; CDR3: CASSYGRAPNEQYF; DNA: TGTGCCAGCAGTTACGGGCGAGCTCCTAACGAGCAGTACTTC
size: .; V: TRBV12-3/TRBV12-4; D: .; J: TRBJ2-1; CDR3: CASSLGPYNEQFF; DNA: TGTGCCAGCAGTTTAGGGCCTTACAATGAGCAGTTCTTC
size: .; V: TRBV6-4; D: TRBD2; J: TRBJ2-3; CDR3: CASSPSSGTTQYF; DNA: TGTGCCAGCAGTCCCTCTAGCGGGACTACGCAGTATTTT
size: few; V: TRBV11-1; D: .; J: TRBJ1-6; CDR3: CASSSRRGLPLHF; DNA: TGTGCCAGCAGCTCCCGACGAGGGTTACCCCTCCACTTT
size: .; V: TRBV24-1; D: TRBD1; J: TRBJ1-1; CDR3: CATSDSDRDEAFF; DNA: TGTGCCACCAGTGACTCGGACAGGGATGAAGCTTTCTTT
size: .; V: TRBV6-5; D: .; J: TRBJ2-5; CDR3: CASSYPRPLQETQYF; DNA: TGTGCCAGCAGTTACCCGAGGCCCCTTCAAGAGACCCAGTACTTC
size: once; V: TRBV30; D: .; J: TRBJ1-5; CDR3: CAWSVARGNQPQHF; DNA: TGTGCCTGGAGTGTCGCCAGGGGAAATCAGCCCCAGCATTTT
size: .; V: TRBV5-5; D: .; J: TRBJ1-2; CDR3: CASSLSAGQWDGYTF; DNA: TGTGCCAGCAGCTTGTCGGCAGGGCAATGGGATGGCTACACCTTC
size: .; V: TRBV13; D: .; J: TRBJ1-4; CDR3: CASTESGLNTNEKLFF; DNA: TGTGCCAGCACCGAGTCCGGGTTGAACACTAATGAAAAACTGTTTTTT
size: .; V: TRBV5-1; D: .; J: TRBJ1-1; CDR3: CASSLSPVQVTEAFF; DNA: TGCGCCAGCAGCTTGAGTCCGGTTCAAGTTACTGAAGCTTTCTTT
size: .; V: TRBV7-9; D: .; J: TRBJ1-2; CDR3: CASSLEGDYGYTF; DNA: TGTGCCAGCAGCTTAGAGGGGGACTATGGCTACACCTTC
size: .; V: TRBV11-3; D: .; J: TRBJ2-1; CDR3: CASSFGQTPYNEQFF; DNA: TGTGCCAGCAGCTTCGGACAGACACCTTACAATGAGCAGTTCTTC
size: few; V: TRBV19; D: TRBD2; J: TRBJ2-1; CDR3: CASSIALAGGLRDNEQFF; DNA: TGTGCCAGTAGTATAGCACTAGCGGGGGGGCTCAGGGACAATGAGCAGTTCTTC
size: .; V: TRBV4-1; D: TRBD2; J: TRBJ2-3; CDR3: CASSHPGTSSYTDTQYF; DNA: TGCGCCAGCAGCCACCCCGGGACTAGCAGCTACACAGATACGCAGTATTTT
size: .; V: TRBV5-5; D: .; J: TRBJ2-5; CDR3: CASSLGGVQETQYF; DNA: TGTGCCAGCAGCTTAGGAGGGGTCCAAGAGACCCAGTACTTC
size: .; V: TRBV19; D: TRBD1; J: TRBJ1-2; CDR3: CASSGGTGHYGYTF; DNA: TGTGCCAGTAGTGGCGGGACAGGGCATTATGGCTACACCTTC
size: .; V: TRBV11-3; D: .; J: TRBJ2-1; CDR3: CASSLRGVREFF; DNA: TGTGCCAGCAGCCTAAGAGGCGTCCGGGAGTTCTTC
size: .; V: TRBV6-6; D: TRBD2; J: TRBJ2-5; CDR3: CASSPPTSGRQETQYF; DNA: TGTGCCAGCAGTCCCCCGACTAGCGGGAGACAAGAGACCCAGTACTTC
size: .; V: TRBV5-4; D: TRBD2; J: TRBJ2-1; CDR3: CASSLASGEYNEQFF; DNA: TGTGCCAGCAGCTTGGCCAGCGGGGAATACAATGAGCAGTTCTTC
size: once; V: TRBV6-6; D: TRBD1; J: TRBJ2-7; CDR3: CASRAPGTDSYEQYF; DNA: TGTGCCAGCAGAGCCCCAGGGACAGATAGCTACGAGCAGTACTTC
size: .; V: TRBV5-1; D: .; J: TRBJ2-7; CDR3: CASRRASNYEQYF; DNA: TGCGCCAGCAGAAGAGCTAGCAACTACGAGCAGTACTTC
size: many; V: TRBV2; D: .; J: TRBJ1-4; CDR3: CASNRDTSTNEKLFF; DNA: TGTGCCAGCAACCGGGACACCTCAACTAATGAAAAACTGTTTTTT
size: .; V: TRBV5-4; D: .; J: TRBJ2-3; CDR3: CASSLLTGEGDTQYF; DNA: TGTGCCAGCAGCTTGCTGACAGGGGAGGGAGATACGCAGTATTTT
size: .; V: TRBV24-1; D: TRBD1; J: TRBJ1-5; CDR3: CATSDAGTDSNQPQHF; DNA: TGTGCCACCAGTGACGCCGGGACAGATAGCAATCAGCCCCAGCATTTT
size: .; V: TRBV12-5; D: TRBD1; J: TRBJ2-5; CDR3: CASGVGTGQETQYF; DNA: TGTGCTAGTGGCGTGGGGACAGGCCAAGAGACCCAGTACTTC
size: .; V: TRBV5-6; D: .; J: TRBJ1-2; CDR3: CASSAGPLKRHGYTF; DNA: TGTGCCAGCAGCGCGGGACCCCTCAAGAGGCATGGCTACACCTTC
size: .; V: TRBV7-9; D: TRBD1; J: TRBJ1-2; CDR3: CASSSGQGTYYGYTF; DNA: TGTGCCAGCAGCTCCGGACAGGGGACTTACTATGGCTACACCTTC
size: .; V: TRBV27; D: TRBD1; J: TRBJ1-2; CDR3: CASKPIGTAFNYGYTF; DNA: TGTGCCAGCAAACCCATCGGGACAGCTTTCAACTATGGCTACACCTTC
size: .; V: TRBV4-3; D: TRBD1; J: TRBJ2-2; CDR3: CASSSRQGNTGELFF; DNA: TGCGCCAGCAGCTCCCGACAGGGGAATACCGGGGAGCTGTTTTTT
size: .; V: TRBV7-9; D: .; J: TRBJ1-5; CDR3: CASSFGGVSNQPQHF; DNA: TGTGCCAGCAGCTTCGGGGGTGTTAGCAATCAGCCCCAGCATTTT
size: .; V: TRBV7-2; D: .; J: TRBJ2-7; CDR3: CASSYPLPGEQYF; DNA: TGTGCCAGCAGCTACCCCCTACCGGGTGAGCAGTACTTC
size: .; V: TRBV5-1; D: TRBD1; J: TRBJ2-7; CDR3: CASSRDRGPSYEQYF; DNA: TGCGCCAGCAGTCGGGACAGGGGGCCTTCCTACGAGCAGTACTTC
size: few; V: TRBV7-9; D: TRBD1; J: TRBJ1-6; CDR3: CASTIGQGLGHNSPLHF; DNA: TGTGCCAGCACCATCGGACAGGGCCTAGGTCATAATTCACCCCTCCACTTT
size: few; V: TRBV7-9; D: TRBD1; J: TRBJ1-1; CDR3: CASSPDRGFEDTEAFF; DNA: TGTGCCAGCAGCCCGGACAGGGGGTTTGAGGACACTGAAGCTTTCTTT
size: .; V: TRBV4-3; D: .; J: TRBJ1-4; CDR3: CASSQDNRGGNEKLFF; DNA: TGCGCCAGCAGCCAAGATAATCGAGGGGGTAATGAAAAACTGTTTTTT
size: once; V: TRBV28; D: TRBD1; J: TRBJ2-7; CDR3: CASSLALGTGASYEQYF; DNA: TGTGCCAGCAGCCTCGCCCTTGGGACAGGGGCATCCTACGAGCAGTACTTC
size: .; V: TRBV27; D: TRBD1; J: TRBJ2-2; CDR3: CASSPGTGWTGELFF; DNA: TGTGCCAGCAGCCCCGGGACAGGGTGGACCGGGGAGCTGTTTTTT
size: .; V: TRBV3-1/TRBV3-2; D: TRBD1; J: TRBJ1-2; CDR3: CASSFEDRGRGYTF; DNA: TGTGCCAGCAGCTTCGAAGACAGGGGTCGAGGCTACACCTTC
size: .; V: TRBV30; D: .; J: TRBJ1-3; CDR3: CAWSTQVLRSGNTIYF; DNA: TGTGCCTGGAGCACACAGGTTTTACGATCTGGAAACACCATATATTTT
size: .; V: TRBV29-1; D: TRBD1; J: TRBJ2-3; CDR3: CSVEGRQGDTDTQYF; DNA: TGCAGCGTTGAAGGGAGACAGGGGGACACAGATACGCAGTATTTT
size: .; V: TRBV6-1; D: .; J: TRBJ1-4; CDR3: CASSVSQSATNEKLFF; DNA: TGTGCCAGCAGTGTTTCGCAGAGCGCAACTAATGAAAAACTGTTTTTT
size: .; V: TRBV13; D: .; J: TRBJ1-2; CDR3: CASIQDTSNYGYTF; DNA: TGTGCCAGCATTCAGGACACCTCGAACTATGGCTACACCTTC
size: .; V: TRBV5-5; D: TRBD1; J: TRBJ2-7; CDR3: CASSLPGGYEQYF; DNA: TGTGCCAGCAGCTTGCCAGGGGGCTACGAGCAGTACTTC
size: .; V: TRBV2; D: TRBD1; J: TRBJ1-6; CDR3: CASSERTGSYNSPLHF; DNA: TGTGCCAGCAGTGAAAGGACAGGAAGCTATAATTCACCCCTCCACTTT
size: few; V: TRBV6-5; D: TRBD1; J: TRBJ1-2; CDR3: CASSSLGQGPYGYTF; DNA: TGTGCCAGCAGTTCCCTAGGACAGGGACCCTATGGCTACACCTTC
size: .; V: TRBV21-1; D: .; J: TRBJ1-1; CDR3: CASSKSARAREAFF; DNA: TGTGCCAGCAGCAAAAGCGCCAGGGCGAGAGAAGCTTTCTTT